A selection of T cell receptor beta chains follows, all from one sample in a study of OX40 agonist ivuxolimab in advanced cancers. Data came from immunoSEQ multiplex PCR; TCRdb stores just in-frame clones and leaves some out. The sample comprises some 97,000 clones, almost 90% of which are singletons, and around 0.16% rests with the top ten. Here the sequenced sample was CD4+ or CD8+ T cells sorted from blood, taken in a trial of the OX40 agonist ivuxolimab. All receptors derive from an adult with an advanced solid tumor such as melanoma, head and neck, liver or kidney cancer. Each CDR3 is given with its conserved first and last residue. Each record gives: clone size, V gene, CDR3 protein. Not all rows give a size; the values are once, few, many and, for expanded clones, a class.

- | TRBV5-1 | CASRGTSTDTQYF
few | TRBV19 | CASSIRSPNYGYTF
- | TRBV11-2 | CASSLVRSPLHF
- | TRBV29-1 | CSVSKAPQGLEQYF
- | TRBV4-2 | CASSEAFGGTAEQFF
- | TRBV19 | CASSRGASTDTQYF
- | TRBV5-1 | CASSLGGANEQFF
- | TRBV5-1 | CASSLSGGRLANEQYF
- | TRBV30 | CAWRGHWETQYF
- | TRBV19 | CASSTIGQKETQYF
- | TRBV7-9 | CANTHEAAGHQGYTF
few | TRBV28 | CASSLRGTEAFF
- | TRBV6-1 | CASVRTGGFVEQFF
once | TRBV19 | CASSMYKDTQYF
- | TRBV6-6 | CASSYRDEQYF
- | TRBV7-8 | CASSPGRINYGYTF
- | TRBV20-1 | CSAKAGYEQYF
- | TRBV7-8 | CASSYGQGGLPYTF
- | TRBV7-8 | CASSLRTGQNYGYTF
once | TRBV30 | CAWRTTGGKGRGTGELFF
- | TRBV15 | CATSREGEKLFF
few | TRBV4-1 | CASSQGRLAGGPRAYNEQFF
- | TRBV5-4 | CASSRPGTPDEKLFF
- | TRBV6-1 | CASRRRTNPTDTQYF
- | TRBV6-6 | CASSPRVAGTGELFF
- | TRBV27 | CASSLGPGAQYF
- | TRBV28 | CASTQTGLGEQPQHF
- | TRBV2 | CASSGTGLWAEQYF
- | TRBV11-1 | CASSLEHAEDTQYF
- | TRBV10-2 | CATQDRWNYGYTF
- | TRBV19 | CASSITVNTGELFF
- | TRBV5-6 | CASSLGVGIHQPQHF
- | TRBV7-6 | CASSLGSGREQYF
- | TRBV25-1 | CASSELGLAGKNIQYF
- | TRBV5-1 | CASSLRELNTGELFF
- | TRBV5-1 | CASSPVQGRNIQYF
- | TRBV21-1 | CASSRLAGLSYEQYF
- | TRBV19 | CASSTPTAGTRSIGANVLTF
- | TRBV5-1 | CASSVTSGVETQYF
- | TRBV9 | CASSVGTTNEQFF
- | TRBV6-1 | CASSEARGANSPLHF
- | TRBV5-1 | CASSQVPGLLNEQFF
- | TRBV30 | CAWSPAGAFTGELFF
- | TRBV5-1 | CASNSGDMNSPLHF
- | TRBV28 | CASRLWGTGSLAEQYF
- | TRBV10-2 | CASSRQGAKTEAFF
- | TRBV28 | CASSTTTYSNQPQHF
- | TRBV6-8 | CASSYHHPRQGAHGYTF
- | TRBV4-1 | CASSQDDGRDTQYF
- | TRBV27 | CASSSAGDSVWSSQPQHF
- | TRBV25-1 | CASSYTGQGNEKLFF
- | TRBV7-9 | CASSLASGSHEQYF
- | TRBV25-1 | CASSEEWTGGETQYF